This T cell receptor beta chain was sequenced for a study of response to subunit inactivated influenza vaccine. The study, taken as a whole, reports: T cells newly recruited by each seasonal influenza vaccination are few, the authors suggested.

TCRdb re-called the RT-PCR reads through MiXCR, storing one row per CDR3 protein. The profile covers 710,000 or so distinct CDR3 sequences, with roughly 14% appearing a single time and 9.5% to 13% taken by the ten largest. This clonotype showed up just a few times. As yet, its antigen is unknown. The CDR3 runs to 14 residues. The germline V gene encodes CDR1 SGDLS and CDR2 YYNGEE. The V and J ends lost 0 bases and 2 bases respectively, with 6 bases between them. This specimen consisted of PBMCs from blood, obtained roughly 12 days after vaccination. This chain uses TRBV9 with TRBJ2-1, with D unclear. This TCR was recovered from a man aged 45-65 years who received an inactivated influenza vaccine. CDR3 nucleotide sequence: TGTGCCAGCAGCGTAGATGGCCCCTACAATGAGCAGTTCTTC. Protein sequence: CASSVDGPYNEQFF.